What follows is one TCR beta chain and its context. Its matching antigen is unknown. Separation from the roughly 600-subject first cohort characterized the approximately 120-subject validation cohort, to which the donors belonged. This record belongs to a study of cytomegalovirus exposure and HLA in healthy donors. Study-wide results and caveats: The classifier reportedly diagnosed cytomegalovirus status with high specificity and sensitivity.

Generated by immunoSEQ multiplex PCR, the TCRdb table keeps only in-frame clones and is missing some. This sample has around 160,000 clones; around four fifths occur once, and the top ten carry about 2%. The CDR3 spans 10 residues. Germline loops: CDR1 LNHDA, CDR2 SQIVND (reference sequence). The V and J ends lost 5 bases and 7 bases respectively, with 5 bases between them. The material sequenced was PBMCs. This TCR was recovered from a man aged 25 to 45 in good health and CMV-seropositive. This chain joins TRBV19 and TRBJ1-1; no clear D. DNA for the CDR3: TGTGCCAGTAGTCGGGGTGAAGCTTTCTTT. This codes for CASSRGEAFF. The variable domain in full, completed from reference TRBV19 and TRBJ1-1, reads DGGITQSPKYLFRKEGQNVTLSCEQNLNHDAMYWYRQDPGQGLRLIYYSQIVNDFQKGDIAEGYSVSREKKESFPLTVTSAQKNPTAFYLCASSRGEAFFGQGTRLTVV.